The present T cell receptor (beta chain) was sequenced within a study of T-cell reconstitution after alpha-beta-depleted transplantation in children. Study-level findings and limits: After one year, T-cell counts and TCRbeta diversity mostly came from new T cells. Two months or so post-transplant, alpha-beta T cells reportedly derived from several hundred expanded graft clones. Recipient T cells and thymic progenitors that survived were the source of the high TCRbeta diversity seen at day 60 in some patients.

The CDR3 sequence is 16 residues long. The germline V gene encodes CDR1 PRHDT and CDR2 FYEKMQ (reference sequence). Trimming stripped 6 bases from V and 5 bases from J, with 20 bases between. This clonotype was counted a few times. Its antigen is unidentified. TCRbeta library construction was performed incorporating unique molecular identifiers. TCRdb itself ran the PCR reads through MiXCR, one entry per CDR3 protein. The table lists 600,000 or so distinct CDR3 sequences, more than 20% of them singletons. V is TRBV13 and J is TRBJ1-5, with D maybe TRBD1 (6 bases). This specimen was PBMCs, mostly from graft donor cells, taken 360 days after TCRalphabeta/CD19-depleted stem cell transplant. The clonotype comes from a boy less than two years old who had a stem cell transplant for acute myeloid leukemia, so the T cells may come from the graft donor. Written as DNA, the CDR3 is TGTGCCAGCAGTTTTGGCCCCAGGGGCGAATATCAGCCCCAGCATTTT. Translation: CASSFGPRGEYQPQHF.